The 32 T cell receptor beta chains in this list originate from one sample, sequenced in a study of T cell repertoires in cytomegalovirus infection. One entry per CDR3 protein results from TCRdb running MiXCR on the reads. The table has roughly 760,000 distinct CDR3 sequences, less than 40% seen once. The sequencing input was PBMCs. These receptors were obtained from a human donor in good health (CMV status not recorded). Some clones in this sample may be carry-over from other donors' samples.

This clonotype was observed a few times. The gene calls are TRBV7-6 and TRBJ1-2, with D tentatively TRBD1 (5 bases). CDR3 size: 12 residues. Trimming removed 5 bases at V and 9 bases at J, with 13 bases between. From germline, CDR1 is SGHVS and CDR2 FNYEAQ. In DNA, the CDR3 is TGTGCCAGCAGCGGACCCGGGACCAGCTACACCTTC. Translating it yields CASSGPGTSYTF.

Ten or more counts support this clonotype. At one boundary the junction diverges from the germline segment, which might be a read error. The genes are TRBV12-3 or TRBV12-4 and TRBJ1-5, with a possible D match to TRBD1 (6 bases). This CDR3 is 12 amino acids long. The CDR3 loop is CASSLGGQPQHF. The CDR3 DNA reads as TGTGCCAGCAGCTTAGGGGGTCAGCCCCAGCATTTT.

In its sample, this clonotype was seen a few times. This sequence joins TRBV5-4 and TRBJ2-2; D unresolved. Trimming shortened V by 2 bases and J by 4 bases, and 9 bases separated the two germline ends. Per the germline V gene, CDR1 is SGHNT and CDR2 is YYREEE (reference sequence). This CDR3 spans 14 amino acids. The CDR3 region has the DNA TGTGCCAGCAGCTTTTCCGAGAGCACCGGGGAGCTGTTTTTT. It yields the protein CASSFSESTGELFF.

The chain uses TRBV28 and TRBJ2-7, with 7 bases fitting TRBD1. Germline V CDR1 and CDR2: MDHEN, SYDVKM. With 3 bases clipped from V and 2 bases from J, the junction kept 16 bases outside the gene matches. The CDR3 covers 18 residues. CDR3: CASSFIPTTGAPTYEQYF. The CDR3 DNA is TGTGCCAGCAGTTTTATTCCCACCACAGGGGCCCCTACCTACGAGCAGTACTTC.

CDR3 sequence (DNA): TGTGCCAGCAGGGGTGGACTAGCGGGAGCCGCTAGCGAGTACTTC. This encodes CASRGGLAGAASEYF. This chain uses TRBV12-3 or TRBV12-4 with TRBJ2-7, with TRBD2 identical over 13 bases. The CDR3 is 15 amino acids. Losses at the gene ends were 6 bases for V and 11 bases for J; bases not matched to a gene: 13.

This clonotype occurred many times. A junction end diverges from the germline sequence, so it may reflect a read error. CDR3 DNA: TGTGCTAGCAGCTTAGCCATCGACGGGGAGCTGTTTTTT. This codes for CASSLAIDGELFF. J is TRBJ2-2 and V is TRBV7-7, with no clear D. There are 13 residues in the CDR3. Germline-derived CDR1 and CDR2 are SSHAT and FNYEAQ (reference sequence).

This chain connects TRBV20-1 to TRBJ2-1, with D possibly matching TRBD2 (5 bases). Trimming removed 6 bases at V and 4 bases at J, with 16 bases between. The germline CDR1 and CDR2 sequences are DFQATT and SNEGSKA (reference sequence). The CDR3 contains 14 residues. The CDR3: CSADIPGEYNEQFF. The CDR3 nucleotides read TGCAGTGCCGACATCCCCGGGGAATACAATGAGCAGTTCTTC.

Points on this clonotype: Without the conserved terminal phenylalanine or tryptophan, this CDR3 likely stems from a read error. The chain recombines TRBV27 with TRBJ1-6, with unresolved D. The CDR3 totals 15 residues. V dropped 7 bases and J dropped 0 bases, with 10 bases sitting between them. In germline, CDR1 is MNHEY, CDR2 SMNVEV (reference sequence). CDR3 region: CASKSASSYNSPLHC. The DNA for the CDR3 is TGTGCCAGCAAATCAGCGAGCTCCTATAATTCACCCCTCCACTGT.

This sequence joins TRBV7-9 and TRBJ1-5; 9 bases are a match to TRBD1. Germline CDR1 reads SEHNR; CDR2 reads FQNEAQ (reference sequence). The V and J ends lost 2 bases and 6 bases, in that order; junction bases with no gene match: 11. The CDR3 is made up of 17 amino acids. This CDR3 reads CASSLTWGQGQGQPQHF. The CDR3 DNA reads as TGTGCCAGCAGCTTAACCTGGGGACAGGGCCAAGGTCAGCCCCAGCATTTT.

This chain uses TRBV29-1 with TRBJ2-4, with a possible D match to TRBD2 (6 bases). The CDR3 totals 12 residues. V gave up 5 bases and J gave up 1 base, with 6 bases separating them. Per the germline V gene, CDR1 is SQVTM and CDR2 is ANQGSEA. The CDR3 DNA is TGCAGCGTTCGGGAGGCCAAAAACATTCAGTACTTC. Translating gives CSVREAKNIQYF.

The chain joins TRBV6-6 to TRBJ1-5; D uncertain. V was shortened by 5 bases and J by 0 bases, with 8 bases between the two germline ends. Germline V lookup: CDR1 MNHNY, CDR2 SVGAGI (reference sequence). This CDR3 has 14 residues. The CDR3 coding sequence is TGTGCCAGCAGTGGGCAGCTTAGCAATCAGCCCCAGCATTTT. Translated, it gives CASSGQLSNQPQHF.

The chain employs TRBV12-5 and TRBJ2-2; unclear D gene. Trimming took off 0 bases at V and 1 base at J, with 27 bases between the two ends. The germline V gene encodes CDR1 LGHNT and CDR2 FRNRAP. The CDR3 covers 22 residues. The DNA of the CDR3 is TGTGCTAGTGGTTTGGTAGAGCCCTGGGTAAACTTAACGGTAAAGAACACCGGGGAGCTGTTTTTT. This sequence encodes CASGLVEPWVNLTVKNTGELFF.

This clonotype has only a few counts. In DNA form, the CDR3 reads TGCAGTGCTAGAGTTGGCAGTTTGAACACTGAAGCTTTCTTT. Translating it yields CSARVGSLNTEAFF. The chain combines TRBV20-1 with TRBJ1-1; D gene unclear. Germline assignment: CDR1 DFQATT and CDR2 SNEGSKA (reference sequence). The CDR3 contains 14 residues. Trimming cost V 1 base and J 0 bases, with 9 bases left between them.

V is TRBV28 and J is TRBJ1-6; no reliable D call. V was shortened by 7 bases and J by 1 base, with 8 bases between the two germline ends. The CDR3 length is 14 residues. The germline CDR1 and CDR2 sequences are MDHEN and SYDVKM. DNA for the CDR3: TGTGCCAGCATAAGGAGGTCCTATAATTCACCCCTCCACTTT. This sequence encodes CASIRRSYNSPLHF.

This clonotype was counted a few times. The rearrangement joins TRBV5-4 to TRBJ2-1; D remains unclear. Trimming left V 0 bases short and J 7 bases short, with 14 bases between. This CDR3 region has 15 residues. The germline CDR1 and CDR2 sequences are SGHNT and YYREEE (reference sequence). CDR3 region: CASSLGPLAQNEQFF. The DNA for the CDR3 is TGTGCCAGCAGCTTGGGACCGTTGGCGCAAAATGAGCAGTTCTTC.

In its sample, this clonotype was seen many times. DNA of the CDR3: TGTGCCAGCAGCCCCAGGGGGGGGAGAGGCACTGAAGCTTTCTTT. Translated: CASSPRGGRGTEAFF. The chain employs TRBV7-8 and TRBJ1-1, with TRBD1 identical over 7 bases. Per germline, CDR1 SGHVS and CDR2 FQNEAQ. V dropped 5 bases and J dropped 4; count of bases not matched to a gene: 10. The length of the CDR3 is 15 residues.

The chain couples TRBV7-9 to TRBJ1-2, with TRBD1 matching 8 bases. With 5 bases clipped from V and 8 bases from J, the junction kept 10 bases outside the gene matches. Germline CDR1 is SEHNR and CDR2 is FQNEAQ (reference sequence). The CDR3 length is 14 residues. The chain's CDR3 is CASSLLDRVEGYTF. DNA of the CDR3: TGTGCCAGCAGCCTGTTGGACAGGGTTGAGGGCTACACCTTC.

The chain recombines TRBV2 with TRBJ1-6; D gene unclear. There are 18 residues in the CDR3. Germline V gives CDR1 SNHLY, CDR2 FYNNEI. Deletions cut 6 bases from V and 8 bases from J, with 26 bases between. CDR3 bases: TGTGCCAGCAGCGAGGGTTGGGGAGGACCTAAAACAGATTCACCCCTCCACTTT. It encodes CASSEGWGGPKTDSPLHF.

This clonotype was found once. The CDR3 here is CASRAQGYTEAFF. The DNA of the CDR3 is TGTGCCAGCAGAGCACAGGGGTACACTGAAGCTTTCTTT. The chain uses TRBV9 and TRBJ1-1; 7 nucleotides match TRBD1. Germline values: CDR1 SGDLS, CDR2 YYNGEE. The V and J ends lost 5 bases and 3 bases, in that order; junction bases with no gene match: 4. The CDR3 loop spans 13 amino acids.

The chain combines TRBV27 with TRBJ2-7, with D perhaps matching TRBD1 (5 bases). Germline V gives CDR1 MNHEY, CDR2 SMNVEV (reference sequence). Trimming shortened V by 3 bases and J by 3 bases, and 9 bases separated the two germline ends. The CDR3 is 13 amino acids. The CDR3 bases are TGTGCCAGCAGTTTGTACGGACACTACGAGCAGTACTTC. Amino acids: CASSLYGHYEQYF.

The V and J genes are TRBV7-2 and TRBJ2-7; perhaps D is TRBD1 or TRBD2 (7 bases each). Trimming pared 5 bases from V and 4 bases from J, leaving 15 bases between. The CDR3 extends over 14 amino acids. Germline V lookup: CDR1 SGHTA, CDR2 FQGNSA. The CDR3 is CASSRQGGHYEQYF. DNA of the CDR3: TGTGCCAGCAGCCGACAGGGAGGGCATTACGAGCAGTACTTC.

This clonotype was observed a few times. The rearrangement uses TRBV19 and TRBJ2-1; D not certain. With 6 bases removed from V and 0 bases from J, the gap between germline ends came to 12 bases. Germline-derived CDR1 and CDR2 are LNHDA and SQIVND (reference sequence). This CDR3 spans 15 amino acids. CDR3 in DNA: TGTGCCAGTAGCCCGACTTCAAACTCCTACAATGAGCAGTTCTTC. Protein sequence: CASSPTSNSYNEQFF.

This clonotype has only one observation. Since a much larger clone is just one base distant, this may be a read error. Since no conserved phenylalanine or tryptophan closes the CDR3, a read error is the likely cause. V usage is TRBV7-2 and J usage is TRBJ2-3; no reliable D call. This CDR3 contains 14 residues. Per the germline V gene, CDR1 is SGHTA and CDR2 is FQGNSA. Trimming removed 2 bases at V and 5 bases at J, with 11 bases between. CDR3: CASSLNGPRDTQYS. In DNA form, the CDR3 reads TGTGCCAGCAGCTTAAATGGCCCCCGAGATACGCAGTATTCT.

This clonotype has only a few counts. The rearrangement links TRBV19 to TRBJ2-5; 8 bases agree with TRBD2. Unmatched junction bases numbered 10, after V lost 8 bases and J lost 2 bases. Per the germline V gene, CDR1 is LNHDA and CDR2 is SQIVND (reference sequence). This CDR3 has 15 amino acids. The CDR3 spells CASRGGASGQETQYF. CDR3 DNA sequence: TGTGCCAGTCGGGGGGGAGCTAGCGGGCAAGAGACCCAGTACTTC.

This clonotype has just a few counts. The gene calls are TRBV7-9 and TRBJ1-4, with a weak D call TRBD1 (6 bases). V was clipped by 1 base and J by 7 bases, with 19 bases between them. The CDR3 totals 17 residues. CDR1 is SEHNR, CDR2 FQNEAQ, per germline (reference sequence). The CDR3 sequence: CASSLGARTDGSEKLFF. CDR3 sequence (DNA): TGTGCCAGCAGCTTAGGGGCCCGGACAGACGGGAGTGAAAAACTGTTTTTT.

This rearrangement joins TRBV20-1 to TRBJ2-1; perhaps D is TRBD1 or TRBD2 (5 bases each). The CDR3 consists of 14 residues. The V end was cut by 2 bases, the J end by 0 bases, with 8 bases between. Germline V gives CDR1 DFQATT, CDR2 SNEGSKA (reference sequence). The CDR3 sequence: CSARFGGSYNEQFF. The CDR3 nucleotides read TGCAGTGCTAGATTTGGGGGCTCCTACAATGAGCAGTTCTTC.

The rearrangement joins TRBV29-1 to TRBJ1-1, with 9 bases aligning to TRBD1. Germline V gene data show CDR1 as SQVTM and CDR2 as ANQGSEA. The V gene end was trimmed by 3 bases and the J gene end by 2 bases; junction bases not matched to a gene: 13. The CDR3 has 17 amino acids. CDR3 coding DNA: TGCAGCGTTGATAAGGGACAGGGACTGAACCCAAACACTGAAGCTTTCTTT. It encodes CSVDKGQGLNPNTEAFF. Filled out from reference TRBV29-1 and TRBJ1-1, the complete variable domain reads SAVISQKPSRDICQRGTSLTIQCQVDSQVTMMFWYRQQPGQSLTLIATANQGSEATYESGFVIDKFPISRPNLTFSTLTVSNMSPEDSSIYLCSVDKGQGLNPNTEAFFGQGTRLTVV.

This clonotype was observed a few times. The V gene is TRBV6-5, the J gene TRBJ1-6; no definite D call. The CDR3 contains 13 residues. Per germline, CDR1 MNHEY and CDR2 SVGAGI. V lost 0 bases and J 10 bases, leaving 7 bases between the germline ends. CDR3 region: CASSYSSPSPLHF. In DNA form, the CDR3 reads TGTGCCAGCAGTTACTCTTCCCCCTCACCCCTCCACTTT.

This chain connects TRBV12-3 or TRBV12-4 to TRBJ1-3, with D unclear. V was shortened by 5 bases and J by 4 bases, with 12 bases between the two germline ends. The CDR3 is 14 amino acids. CDR3 region: CASSVIQAGNTIYF. CDR3 DNA sequence: TGTGCCAGCAGTGTTATCCAAGCGGGAAACACCATATATTTT.

The V gene is TRBV9, the J gene TRBJ1-1; no reliable D call. Looked up from germline, CDR1 is SGDLS and CDR2 is YYNGEE. The V and J ends lost 4 bases and 8 bases respectively, with 12 bases between them. The CDR3 sequence is 12 residues long. DNA for the CDR3: TGTGCCAGCAGCCCCGTTGGGCCGGAAGCTTTCTTT. Encoded protein: CASSPVGPEAFF.

This chain connects TRBV10-3 to TRBJ2-5, with 11 bases that match TRBD2. Per the germline V gene, CDR1 is ENHRY and CDR2 is SYGVKD. The CDR3 loop spans 15 amino acids. V trimming: 4 bases; J trimming: 5 bases; junction bases outside the gene matches: 6. In DNA form, the CDR3 reads TGTGCCATCAGTGCCCCGACTAGCGGGGTGGAGACCCAGTACTTC. Protein sequence: CAISAPTSGVETQYF.

The rearrangement joins TRBV27 to TRBJ1-2; TRBD1 matches at 8 bases. The ends lost 6 bases at V and 3 bases at J; junction bases unmatched: 9. From germline, CDR1 is MNHEY and CDR2 SMNVEV (reference sequence). The CDR3 consists of 15 residues. CDR3: CASRQSPGQDYGYTF. DNA for the CDR3: TGTGCCAGCAGGCAATCGCCGGGACAGGACTATGGCTACACCTTC.